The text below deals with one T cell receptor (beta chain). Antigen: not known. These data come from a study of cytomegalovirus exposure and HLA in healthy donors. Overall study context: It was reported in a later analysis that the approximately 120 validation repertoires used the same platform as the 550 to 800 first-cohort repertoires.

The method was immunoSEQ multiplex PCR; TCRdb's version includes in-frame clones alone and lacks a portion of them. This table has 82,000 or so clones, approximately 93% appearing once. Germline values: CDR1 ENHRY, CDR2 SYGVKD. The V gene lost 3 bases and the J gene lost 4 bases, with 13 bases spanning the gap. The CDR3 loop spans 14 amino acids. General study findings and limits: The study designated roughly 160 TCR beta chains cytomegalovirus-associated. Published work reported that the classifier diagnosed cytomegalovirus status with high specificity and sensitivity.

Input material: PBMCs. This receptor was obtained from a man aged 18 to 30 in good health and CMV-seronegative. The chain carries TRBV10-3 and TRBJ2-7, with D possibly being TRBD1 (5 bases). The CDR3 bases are TGTGCCATCAGTGAACCGCCTCAGGGTTACGAGCAGTACTTC. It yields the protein CAISEPPQGYEQYF.